This entry lists 5 T cell receptor beta chains sequenced from one sample in a study of vaccination and CD4 T cells after COVID-19 (dated by TCRdb to 2022 to 2024). The library came from PCR. Instrument on record: Illumina iSeq 100. DNA from cultured CD4+ T cells was subjected to TCR sequencing with the Oncomine TCR Beta short-read assay at the Johns Hopkins FTIC core. The raw public data were reprocessed by TCRdb itself: fastp quality trimming at Q25, MiXCR clonotype calling, in-frame beta chains only. Rows with a matching CDR3 protein are joined into one entry that keeps the most common DNA and genes. For this sample there are roughly 20,000 distinct CDR3 sequences; less than 60% appear just once. Roughly 9% of the sample comes from the top ten. For these receptors, no antigen is known. The treatment or condition label corresponds to: approximately 9-day PBMC culture with coronavirus spike peptide pools or control peptides (ViraFEST assay).

The sequenced sample consisted of CD4+ T cells from blood, cultured in vitro. Receptor source: a human donor who had recovered from COVID-19.

The chain carries TRBV20-1 and TRBJ1-2, with a tentative D call TRBD1 (6 bases). Germline CDR1 and CDR2: DFQATT and SNEGSKA (reference sequence). V lost 0 bases to trimming and J lost 8 bases, with 13 bases between them. The CDR3 totals 13 residues. As DNA, the CDR3 is TGCAGTGCTAGAGATCATGGGGGACAAGGCTACACCTTC. Encoded protein: CSARDHGGQGYTF.

V usage is TRBV7-2 and J usage is TRBJ1-5; weak D call: TRBD1 (6 bases). Germline V lookup: CDR1 SGHTA, CDR2 FQGNSA. The CDR3 totals 15 residues. Trimming cost V 1 base and J 5 bases, with 12 bases left between them. This CDR3 reads CASSLEGGQYQPQHF. CDR3 sequence (DNA): TGTGCCAGCAGCTTAGAGGGGGGTCAATATCAGCCCCAGCATTTT.

This clonotype has only a few counts. The genes are TRBV27 and TRBJ2-2, with 7 bases lining up with TRBD2. The junction had 1 base not matched to a gene; V was cut back by 2 bases and J by 1 base. The CDR3 length is 15 residues. Germline V gene sequence: CDR1 MNHEY, CDR2 SMNVEV (reference sequence). This CDR3 reads CASSLLAENTGELFF. Written as DNA, the CDR3 is TGTGCCAGCAGTTTACTAGCGGAGAACACCGGGGAGCTGTTTTTT.

The rearrangement joins TRBV20-1 to TRBJ1-2, with TRBD1 identical over 7 bases. From germline, CDR1 is DFQATT and CDR2 SNEGSKA (reference sequence). There are 13 residues in the CDR3. Unmatched junction bases numbered 5, after V lost 3 bases and J lost 4 bases. The CDR3 sequence: CSASMTGTYGYTF. In DNA form, the CDR3 reads TGCAGTGCTAGTATGACAGGGACCTATGGCTACACCTTC.

The rearrangement links TRBV24-1 to TRBJ2-5; possibly TRBD1 or TRBD2 for D (5 bases each). CDR3 size: 15 residues. Looked up from germline, CDR1 is KGHDR and CDR2 is SFDVKD. V was pared by 4 bases and J by 4 bases, with 15 bases between. CDR3 in DNA: TGTGCCACCAGTGACTCAGGGACCTCGGGAGAGACCCAGTACTTC. It specifies CATSDSGTSGETQYF.